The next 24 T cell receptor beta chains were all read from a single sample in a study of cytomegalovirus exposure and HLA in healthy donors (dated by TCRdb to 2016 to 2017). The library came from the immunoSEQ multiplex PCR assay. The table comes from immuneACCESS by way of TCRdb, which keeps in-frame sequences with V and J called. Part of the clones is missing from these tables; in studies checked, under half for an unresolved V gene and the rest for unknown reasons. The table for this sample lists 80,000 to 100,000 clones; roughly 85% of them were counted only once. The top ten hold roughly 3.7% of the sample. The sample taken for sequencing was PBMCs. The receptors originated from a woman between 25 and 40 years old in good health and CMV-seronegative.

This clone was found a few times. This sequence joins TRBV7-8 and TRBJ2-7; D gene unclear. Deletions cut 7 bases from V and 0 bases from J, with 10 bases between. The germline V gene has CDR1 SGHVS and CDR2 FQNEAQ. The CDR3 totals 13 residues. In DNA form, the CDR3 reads TGTGCCAGCAACTATCAAAGCTCCTACGAGCAGTACTTC. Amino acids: CASNYQSSYEQYF.

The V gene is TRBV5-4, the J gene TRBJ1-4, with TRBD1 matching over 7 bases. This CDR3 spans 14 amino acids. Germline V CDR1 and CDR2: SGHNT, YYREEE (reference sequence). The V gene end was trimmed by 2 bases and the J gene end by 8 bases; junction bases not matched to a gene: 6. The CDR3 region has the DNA TGTGCCAGCAGCTTCGGGACAGCGCAAGAAAAACTGTTTTTT. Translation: CASSFGTAQEKLFF.

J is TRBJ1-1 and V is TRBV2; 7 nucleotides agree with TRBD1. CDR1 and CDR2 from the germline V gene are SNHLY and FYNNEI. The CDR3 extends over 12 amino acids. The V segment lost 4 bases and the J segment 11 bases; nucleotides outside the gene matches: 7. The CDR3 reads CASSAYRGDAFF. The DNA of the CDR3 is TGTGCCAGCAGTGCGTACAGGGGTGATGCTTTCTTT.

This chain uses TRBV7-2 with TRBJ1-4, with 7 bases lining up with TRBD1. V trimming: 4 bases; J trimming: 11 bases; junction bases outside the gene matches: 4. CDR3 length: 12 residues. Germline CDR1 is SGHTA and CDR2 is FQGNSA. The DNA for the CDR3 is TGTGCCAGCAGCTCCACAGGGGAGAAACTGTTTTTT. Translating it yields CASSSTGEKLFF.

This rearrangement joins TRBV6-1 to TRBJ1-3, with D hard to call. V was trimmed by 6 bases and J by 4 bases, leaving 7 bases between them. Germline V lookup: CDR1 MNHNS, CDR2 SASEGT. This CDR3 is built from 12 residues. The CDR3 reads CASRTIGNTIYF. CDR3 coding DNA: TGTGCCAGCAGAACAATAGGAAACACCATATATTTT.

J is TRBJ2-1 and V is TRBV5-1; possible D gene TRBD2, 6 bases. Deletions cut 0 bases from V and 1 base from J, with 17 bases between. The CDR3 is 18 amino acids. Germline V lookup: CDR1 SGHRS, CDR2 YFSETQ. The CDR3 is CASSLVGTSPLSYNEQFF. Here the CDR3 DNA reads TGCGCCAGCAGCTTGGTTGGGACTTCTCCTCTGTCCTACAATGAGCAGTTCTTC.

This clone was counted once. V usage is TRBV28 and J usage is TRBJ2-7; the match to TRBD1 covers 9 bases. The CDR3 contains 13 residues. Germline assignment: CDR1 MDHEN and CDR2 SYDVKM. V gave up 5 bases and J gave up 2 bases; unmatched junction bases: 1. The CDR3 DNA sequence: TGTGCCAGCAGTGGACAGGGGCCCTACGAGCAGTACTTC. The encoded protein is CASSGQGPYEQYF.

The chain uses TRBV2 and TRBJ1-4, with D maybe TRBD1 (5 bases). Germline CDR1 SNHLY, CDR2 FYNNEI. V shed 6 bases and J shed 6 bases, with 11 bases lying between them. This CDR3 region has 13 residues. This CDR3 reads CASSSGGDEKLFF. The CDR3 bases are TGTGCCAGCAGCTCCGGAGGGGATGAAAAACTGTTTTTT.

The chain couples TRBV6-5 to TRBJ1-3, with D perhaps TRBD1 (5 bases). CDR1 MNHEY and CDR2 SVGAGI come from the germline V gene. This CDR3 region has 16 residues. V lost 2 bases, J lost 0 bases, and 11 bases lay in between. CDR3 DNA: TGTGCCAGCAGTTACGGGGCGGGGGGCTCTGGAAACACCATATATTTT. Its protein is CASSYGAGGSGNTIYF.

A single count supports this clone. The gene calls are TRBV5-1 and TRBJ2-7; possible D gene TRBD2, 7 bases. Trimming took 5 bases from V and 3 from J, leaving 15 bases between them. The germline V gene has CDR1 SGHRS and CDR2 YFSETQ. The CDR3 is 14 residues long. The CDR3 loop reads CASRSPGGHYEQYF. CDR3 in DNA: TGCGCCAGCAGGAGTCCGGGGGGCCACTACGAGCAGTACTTC.

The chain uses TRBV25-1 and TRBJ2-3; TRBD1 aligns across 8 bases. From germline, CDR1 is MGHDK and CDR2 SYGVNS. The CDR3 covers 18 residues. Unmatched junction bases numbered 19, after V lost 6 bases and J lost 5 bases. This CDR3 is CASSPPFSRTGSRDTQYF. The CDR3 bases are TGTGCCAGCAGCCCACCTTTCTCCAGGACAGGGTCACGAGATACGCAGTATTTT.

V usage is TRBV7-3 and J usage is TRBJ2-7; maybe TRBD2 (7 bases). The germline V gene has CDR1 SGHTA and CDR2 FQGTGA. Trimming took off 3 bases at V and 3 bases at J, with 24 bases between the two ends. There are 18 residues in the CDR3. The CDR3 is CASSLVVGGREVNYEQYF. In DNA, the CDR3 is TGTGCCAGCAGCTTGGTCGTCGGGGGGCGCGAGGTAAACTACGAGCAGTACTTC. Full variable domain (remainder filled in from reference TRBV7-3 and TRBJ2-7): GAGVSQTPSNKVTEKGKYVELRCDPISGHTALYWYRQSLGQGPEFLIYFQGTGAADDSGLPNDRFFAVRPEGSVSTLKIQRTERGDSAVYLCASSLVVGGREVNYEQYFGPGTRLTVT.

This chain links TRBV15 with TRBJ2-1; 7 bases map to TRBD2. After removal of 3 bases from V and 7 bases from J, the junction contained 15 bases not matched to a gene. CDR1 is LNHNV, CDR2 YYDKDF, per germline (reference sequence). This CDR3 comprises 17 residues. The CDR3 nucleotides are TGTGCCACCAGCAGCGGGTTAGTGGGAGGGCCGGGAAATGAGCAGTTCTTC. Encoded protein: CATSSGLVGGPGNEQFF.

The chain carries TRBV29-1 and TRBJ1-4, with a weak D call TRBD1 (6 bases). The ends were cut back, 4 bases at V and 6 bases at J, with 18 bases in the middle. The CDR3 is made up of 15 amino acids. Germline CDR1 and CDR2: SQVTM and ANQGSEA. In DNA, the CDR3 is TGCAGCGTTGCCCTAGGGGGGGGTGGAGATGAAAAACTGTTTTTT. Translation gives CSVALGGGGDEKLFF.

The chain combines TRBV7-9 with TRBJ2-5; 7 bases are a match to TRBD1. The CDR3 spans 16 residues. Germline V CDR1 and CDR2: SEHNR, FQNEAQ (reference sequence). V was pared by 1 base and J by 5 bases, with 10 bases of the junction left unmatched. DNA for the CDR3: TGTGCCAGCAGCTTAGAGGGGACAGCCCTACGGGAGACCCAGTACTTC. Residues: CASSLEGTALRETQYF.

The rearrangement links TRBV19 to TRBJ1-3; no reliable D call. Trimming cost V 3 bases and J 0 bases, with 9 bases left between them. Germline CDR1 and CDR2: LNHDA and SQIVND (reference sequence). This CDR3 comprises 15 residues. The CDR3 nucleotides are TGTGCCAGTAGTATCTTAGATCTCTCTGGAAACACCATATATTTT. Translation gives CASSILDLSGNTIYF.

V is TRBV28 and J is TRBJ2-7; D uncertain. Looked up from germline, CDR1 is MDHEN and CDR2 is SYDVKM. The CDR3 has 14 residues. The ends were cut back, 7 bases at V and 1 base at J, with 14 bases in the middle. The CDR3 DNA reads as TGTGCCAGCACGACGGGTCTCGTGTCCTACGAGCAGTACTTC. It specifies CASTTGLVSYEQYF.

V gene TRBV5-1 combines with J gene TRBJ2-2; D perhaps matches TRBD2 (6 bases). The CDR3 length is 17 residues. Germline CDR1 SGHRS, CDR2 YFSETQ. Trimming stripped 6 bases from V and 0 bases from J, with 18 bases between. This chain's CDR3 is CASTPRLGGTNTGELFF. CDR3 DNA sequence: TGCGCCAGCACCCCACGTTTGGGGGGAACGAACACCGGGGAGCTGTTTTTT.

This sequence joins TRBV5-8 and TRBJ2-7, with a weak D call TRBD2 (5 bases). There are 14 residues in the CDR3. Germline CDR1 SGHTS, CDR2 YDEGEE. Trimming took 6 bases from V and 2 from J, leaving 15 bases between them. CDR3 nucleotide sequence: TGTGCCAGCACCCGAAAAGGAGCGGCCTACGAGCAGTACTTC. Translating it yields CASTRKGAAYEQYF.

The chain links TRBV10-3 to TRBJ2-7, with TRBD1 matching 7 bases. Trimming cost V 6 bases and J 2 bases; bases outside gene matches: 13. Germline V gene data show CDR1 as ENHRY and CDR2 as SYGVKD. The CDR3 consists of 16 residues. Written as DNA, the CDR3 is TGTGCCATCAGCGCTGCACAGACAGGGTCTACCTACGAGCAGTACTTC. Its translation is CAISAAQTGSTYEQYF.

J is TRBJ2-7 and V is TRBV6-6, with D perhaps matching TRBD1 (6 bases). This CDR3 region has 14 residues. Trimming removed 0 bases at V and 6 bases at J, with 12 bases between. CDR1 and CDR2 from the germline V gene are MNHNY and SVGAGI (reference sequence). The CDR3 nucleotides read TGTGCCAGCAGTTACTCGATACAACAGGGCGAGCAGTACTTC. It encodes CASSYSIQQGEQYF.

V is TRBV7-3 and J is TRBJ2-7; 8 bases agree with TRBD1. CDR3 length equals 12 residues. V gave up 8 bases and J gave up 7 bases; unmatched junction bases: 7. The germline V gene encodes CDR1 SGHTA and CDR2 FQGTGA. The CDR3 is CASGGQGREQYF. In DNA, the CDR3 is TGTGCCAGCGGCGGACAGGGCAGGGAGCAGTACTTC. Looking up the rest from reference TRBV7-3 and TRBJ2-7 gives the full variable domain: GAGVSQTPSNKVTEKGKYVELRCDPISGHTALYWYRQSLGQGPEFLIYFQGTGAADDSGLPNDRFFAVRPEGSVSTLKIQRTERGDSAVYLCASGGQGREQYFGPGTRLTVT.

The CDR3 is CASTQSSYNSPLHF. CDR3 nucleotides: TGTGCCAGCACCCAGTCCTCCTATAATTCACCCCTCCACTTT. This chain connects TRBV27 to TRBJ1-6; D ambiguous. The CDR3 runs 14 residues. In germline, CDR1 is MNHEY, CDR2 SMNVEV (reference sequence). Trimming left V 7 bases short and J 0 bases short, with 7 bases between.

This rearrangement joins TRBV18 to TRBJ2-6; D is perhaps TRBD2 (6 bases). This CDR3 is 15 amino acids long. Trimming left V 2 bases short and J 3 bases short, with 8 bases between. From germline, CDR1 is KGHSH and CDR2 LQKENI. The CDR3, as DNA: TGTGCCAGCTCACCAATAGCGGTTGGGGCCAACGTCCTGACTTTC. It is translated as CASSPIAVGANVLTF.